Presented here are 23 T cell receptor beta chains from one specimen sequenced in a study of blood T cell repertoires in COVID-19. Libraries were prepared by immunoSEQ multiplex PCR; TCRdb keeps only in-frame clonotypes and omits some of them. The sample records 150,000 to 160,000 clones, about 85% being singletons. Sequenced sample: peripheral blood. Receptors were obtained from a man aged 55-75 years with COVID-19, enrolled during active disease.

The V gene is TRBV2, the J gene TRBJ2-5, with 10 nucleotides matching TRBD1. CDR1 is SNHLY, CDR2 FYNNEI, per germline. Losses at the gene ends were 7 bases for V and 1 base for J; bases not matched to a gene: 3. The CDR3 totals 14 residues. CDR3 coding DNA: TGTGCCAGCACGGGACAGGGGATCCAAGAGACCCAGTACTTC. It codes for CASTGQGIQETQYF.

The rearrangement joins TRBV6-6 to TRBJ1-1, with 8 bases lining up with TRBD1. The CDR3 loop spans 13 amino acids. The germline gives CDR1 MNHNY, CDR2 SVGAGI (reference sequence). Trimming took 6 bases from V and 5 from J; bases not matched to a gene: 5. In DNA, the CDR3 is TGTGCCAGCAGACGAAGACAGGGGACTGAAGCTTTCTTT. Translated: CASRRRQGTEAFF.

This chain links TRBV7-3 with TRBJ2-7, with D tentatively TRBD1 (6 bases). The CDR3 has 15 amino acids. Per germline, CDR1 SGHTA and CDR2 FQGTGA. V was shortened by 0 bases and J by 6 bases, with 15 bases between the two germline ends. CDR3 nucleotide sequence: TGTGCCAGCAGCTTAACGGCAGGGGACCTCCGCGAGCAGTACTTC. Translated: CASSLTAGDLREQYF.

V gene TRBV19 combines with J gene TRBJ1-2, with 7 bases lining up with TRBD1. Germline V gene data show CDR1 as LNHDA and CDR2 as SQIVND (reference sequence). The CDR3 has 15 residues. Unmatched junction bases numbered 12, after V lost 4 bases and J lost 7 bases. The CDR3 region has the DNA TGTGCCAGTAGTAACCCCCCGAGAGGGGGCCGTGGCTACACCTTC. This codes for CASSNPPRGGRGYTF.

The chain carries TRBV19 and TRBJ2-1, with TRBD2 matching 14 bases. V gave up 6 bases and J gave up 8 bases; unmatched junction bases: 3. The CDR3 is made up of 14 amino acids. CDR1 is LNHDA, CDR2 SQIVND, per germline (reference sequence). The CDR3 loop is CASRPGLAGDEQFF. The CDR3 region has the DNA TGTGCCAGTAGGCCGGGACTAGCGGGGGATGAGCAGTTCTTC.

A few counts support this clone. The chain couples TRBV7-9 to TRBJ1-2; possibly TRBD1 for D (6 bases). The CDR3 consists of 15 residues. V dropped 4 bases and J dropped 5 bases, with 17 bases sitting between them. Germline V gene sequence: CDR1 SEHNR, CDR2 FQNEAQ (reference sequence). The CDR3 reads CASSYSGTKNYGYTF. Written as DNA, the CDR3 is TGTGCCAGCAGCTACTCCGGGACAAAAAATTATGGCTACACCTTC.

CDR3: CASSFTGSKETQYF. CDR3 sequence (DNA): TGTGCCAGCAGCTTTACAGGGAGTAAAGAGACCCAGTACTTC. The chain couples TRBV5-6 to TRBJ2-5, with a weak D call TRBD1 (6 bases). CDR1 is SGHDT and CDR2 is YYEEEE in the germline V gene. Between the trimmed V and J ends, which lost 2 bases and 3 bases, there was a span of 11 bases. This CDR3 has 14 residues. Variable domain in full (rest from reference TRBV5-6 and TRBJ2-5): DAGVTQSPTHLIKTRGQQVTLRCSPKSGHDTVSWYQQALGQGPQFIFQYYEEEERQRGNFPDRFSGHQFPNYSSELNVNALLLGDSALYLCASSFTGSKETQYFGPGTRLLVL.

This chain joins TRBV10-1 and TRBJ1-1, with 8 positions matching TRBD1. Germline-derived CDR1 and CDR2 are WNHNN and SYGVQD (reference sequence). The J segment lost 6 bases and the V segment lost 8 bases, leaving 17 bases of the junction unmatched. The CDR3 runs 16 residues. The chain's CDR3 is CASRGINTGTGPEAFF. CDR3 sequence (DNA): TGCGCCAGCCGAGGGATCAATACCGGGACAGGTCCTGAAGCTTTCTTT.

The J gene is TRBJ2-2, the V gene TRBV9; TRBD2 matches 11 bases. The J segment lost 6 bases and the V segment lost 0 bases, leaving 1 base of the junction unmatched. From germline, CDR1 is SGDLS and CDR2 YYNGEE. The CDR3 extends over 15 amino acids. The CDR3 nucleotides are TGTGCCAGCAGCGTAGTAGCGGGGGGGCCCGGGGAGCTGTTTTTT. It codes for CASSVVAGGPGELFF.

In its sample, this clone was seen once. The rearrangement uses TRBV19 and TRBJ1-5; the match to TRBD1 covers 7 bases. Per the germline V gene, CDR1 is LNHDA and CDR2 is SQIVND (reference sequence). CDR3 length: 16 amino acids. V gave up 3 bases and J gave up 1 base; unmatched junction bases: 6. This chain's CDR3 is CASSIENRGSNQPQHF. The CDR3 DNA is TGTGCCAGTAGTATTGAAAACAGGGGAAGCAATCAGCCCCAGCATTTT.

This clone has a single count. J is TRBJ2-5 and V is TRBV5-1, with a tentative D call TRBD1 (5 bases). CDR3 size: 14 residues. The germline V and J ends were trimmed by 0 bases and 1 base, with 7 bases remaining between them. Per the germline V gene, CDR1 is SGHRS and CDR2 is YFSETQ. In DNA, the CDR3 is TGCGCCAGCAGCTTGGCAGGGTTCCAAGAGACCCAGTACTTC. Translating gives CASSLAGFQETQYF.

The chain combines TRBV19 with TRBJ2-3, with 11 bases lining up with TRBD2. The V and J ends lost 6 bases and 6 bases, in that order; junction bases with no gene match: 8. The CDR3 sequence is 15 residues long. Germline CDR1 reads LNHDA; CDR2 reads SQIVND (reference sequence). The CDR3 loop reads CASSILAGARDTQYF. CDR3 DNA: TGTGCCAGTAGCATACTAGCGGGAGCTCGGGATACGCAGTATTTT.

This clone was counted a single time. The junction shows a germline mismatch at one end, possibly a read error. V gene TRBV10-3 combines with J gene TRBJ1-2; TRBD1 is a possible D gene (5 bases). Germline V CDR1 and CDR2: ENHRY, SYGVKD. This CDR3 region has 12 residues. This CDR3 reads CAISGGDSLPPF. The CDR3 DNA is TGTGCCATCAGTGGTGGAGACAGCCTTCCTCCTTTC.

The V gene is TRBV28, the J gene TRBJ1-3, with a possible D match to TRBD1 (5 bases). V was cut by 3 bases and J by 0 bases, with 9 bases left in between. Looked up from germline, CDR1 is MDHEN and CDR2 is SYDVKM. The CDR3 contains 15 residues. Here the CDR3 reads CASSFTGRSGNTIYF. CDR3 nucleotide sequence: TGTGCCAGCAGTTTTACAGGCCGCTCTGGAAACACCATATATTTT.

The chain combines TRBV28 with TRBJ1-5; D possibly corresponds to TRBD1 (5 bases). The CDR3 totals 14 residues. Germline V gene lookup returns CDR1 MDHEN and CDR2 SYDVKM. V was shortened by 6 bases and J by 7 bases, with 16 bases between the two germline ends. The CDR3 loop reads CASSSSGHVQPQHF. CDR3 DNA sequence: TGTGCCAGCAGCTCATCCGGACATGTCCAGCCCCAGCATTTT.

The V call is TRBV11-2, the J call TRBJ2-1; the match to TRBD2 covers 12 bases. Germline V gene lookup returns CDR1 SGHAT and CDR2 FQNNGV. The CDR3 has 17 amino acids. Trimming cost V 5 bases and J 3 bases; bases outside gene matches: 8. CDR3 in DNA: TGTGCCAGCAGCCCCCATCGGACTAGCGGGGTCTACAATGAGCAGTTCTTC. Amino acids: CASSPHRTSGVYNEQFF.

This clone has only a few counts. The rearrangement links TRBV11-3 to TRBJ1-1, with D possibly being TRBD1 (6 bases). Germline-derived CDR1 and CDR2 are SGHNT and YENEEA. V was pared by 5 bases and J by 8 bases, with 9 bases between. The CDR3 is 11 amino acids. The CDR3 region is CASSRTEEAFF. The CDR3 DNA reads TGTGCCAGCAGCCGGACAGAAGAAGCTTTCTTT.

J is TRBJ2-7 and V is TRBV28; the D gene is possibly TRBD1 (6 bases). This CDR3 has 16 residues. The V end lost 3 bases, the J end lost 2 bases, and 17 bases lay between the germline ends. CDR1 is MDHEN and CDR2 is SYDVKM in the germline V gene. As DNA, the CDR3 is TGTGCCAGCAGTTTCTCAGGGGCGGAGCTCACCTACGAGCAGTACTTC. As protein: CASSFSGAELTYEQYF. Based on the CDR3 plus reference TRBV28 and TRBJ2-7, the full variable domain is DVKVTQSSRYLVKRTGEKVFLECVQDMDHENMFWYRQDPGLGLRLIYFSYDVKMKEKGDIPEGYSVSREKKERFSLILESASTNQTSMYLCASSFSGAELTYEQYFGPGTRLTVT.

The chain joins TRBV3-1 (or the pseudogene TRBV3-2) to TRBJ2-2; D possibly corresponds to TRBD2 (5 bases). Germline values: CDR1 LGHDT, CDR2 YNNKEL (reference sequence). Trimming took 4 bases from V and 5 from J, leaving 14 bases between them. The CDR3 contains 15 residues. For the CDR3, the DNA is TGTGCCAGCAGCCCGTTCGGGGTGGGAACCGGGGAGCTGTTTTTT. Its protein is CASSPFGVGTGELFF.

V gene TRBV19 combines with J gene TRBJ1-5; D call uncertain. In germline, CDR1 is LNHDA, CDR2 SQIVND (reference sequence). V lost 7 bases and J lost 6, with 19 bases in between. This CDR3 has 15 residues. The CDR3 bases are TGTGCCAGTATATCCCCTTGGCAGGTCGGTCAGCCCCAGCATTTT. Its protein product is CASISPWQVGQPQHF.

This clone was recorded a few times. The chain couples TRBV27 to TRBJ2-7; D may be TRBD1 (6 bases). This CDR3 is 14 amino acids long. CDR1 MNHEY and CDR2 SMNVEV come from the germline V gene (reference sequence). The germline V and J ends were trimmed by 3 bases and 1 base, with 10 bases remaining between them. The CDR3 DNA is TGTGCCAGCAGTTTCTTAGACAGGTCCTACGAGCAGTACTTC. Translation: CASSFLDRSYEQYF.

V is TRBV11-3 and J is TRBJ2-1; 8 bases map to TRBD1. The trim removed 3 bases at V and 10 bases at J, leaving 5 bases unmatched. This CDR3 spans 13 amino acids. The germline gives CDR1 SGHNT, CDR2 YENEEA. DNA for the CDR3: TGTGCCAGCAGCTTCGGACAGGGATGGGAGCAGTTCTTC. Amino acids: CASSFGQGWEQFF.

The V gene is TRBV4-1, the J gene TRBJ1-3; the match to TRBD1 covers 7 bases. This CDR3 contains 17 residues. Germline-derived CDR1 and CDR2 are MGHRA and YSYEKL. V shed 6 bases and J 0 bases; nucleotides not matched to a gene: 11. This chain's CDR3 is CASRGIIGTASGNTIYF. CDR3 in DNA: TGCGCCAGCAGGGGAATAATTGGGACAGCCTCTGGAAACACCATATATTTT.